The present entry profiles one T cell receptor (beta chain) with its context. What it recognizes is unknown. Extraction of total RNA produced a minimum of 5.5 micrograms from each sample. Through a sample-barcoded 5' primer and a J-beta primer mix, a second PCR was run for roughly 7 to 11 cycles. Each cDNA molecule carried a tag from a template-switch adaptor that contained 12 random nucleotides. MiXCR was run by TCRdb on the 5' RACE reads, yielding one entry per CDR3 protein. The sample has some 670,000 distinct CDR3 sequences; over 40% are singletons. These data are taken from a study of blood T cells in healthy people across ages. Turning to the study itself: About one barcoded TCR beta cDNA was captured per two T cells.

This CDR3 is 14 amino acids long. V shed 1 base and J shed 4 bases, with 10 bases lying between them. Study conclusions and caveats: CMV infection status of these donors was not known.

The sequencing input was blood. This TCR was sampled from an elderly woman in good health. The chain has TRBV12-3 or TRBV12-4 and TRBJ1-2; D is undetermined. DNA of the CDR3: TGTGCCAGCAGTTTAGTAAGCCAGACCTATGGCTACACCTTC. Translation: CASSLVSQTYGYTF.